Listed below are T cell receptor beta chains from one sample, sequenced in a study of cytomegalovirus exposure and HLA in healthy donors. Sequencing was performed with immunoSEQ multiplex PCR; in TCRdb, only in-frame clones are kept and a portion is missing. The repertoire consists of about 60,000 clones, with 82% occurring once and the leading ten covering roughly 1.4%. Sequencing input: PBMCs. Receptor source: a man younger than 45 in good health and CMV-seronegative. The CDR3 runs from the conserved cysteine through the conserved F or W. A D gene is named only where the DNA matches it firmly. The size entry is marked missing in some rows and otherwise reads once, few, many or a size class.

D: NA
J: TRBJ1-4
length: 17
size: NA
V: TRBV6-1
DNA: TGTGCCAGCAGTGACTACTCCCGGGGAGTTAGTAATGAAAAACTGTTTTTT
CDR3: CASSDYSRGVSNEKLFF

D: NA
J: TRBJ2-6
length: 15
size: NA
V: TRBV27
DNA: TGTGCCAGCAGCCAGACACGCTCTGGGGCCAACGTCCTGACTTTC
CDR3: CASSQTRSGANVLTF

D: NA
J: TRBJ1-2
length: 13
size: once
V: TRBV9
DNA: TGTGCCAGCAGCGAGACACCTGAGTATGGCTACACCTTC
CDR3: CASSETPEYGYTF

D: TRBD2
J: TRBJ2-1
length: 16
size: NA
V: TRBV13
DNA: TGTGCCAGCAGCCATTCACTAGCGGGGGGGTACAATGAGCAGTTCTTC
CDR3: CASSHSLAGGYNEQFF

D: TRBD1
J: TRBJ1-1
length: 16
size: NA
V: TRBV2
DNA: TGTGCCAGCAGCGCCGGGACAGGGAGGATAAACACTGAAGCTTTCTTT
CDR3: CASSAGTGRINTEAFF

D: NA
J: TRBJ1-2
length: 12
size: NA
V: TRBV13
DNA: TGTGCCAGCAGCCGAGAGTACTATGGCTACACCTTC
CDR3: CASSREYYGYTF

D: NA
J: TRBJ2-3
length: 15
size: NA
V: TRBV27
DNA: TGTGCCAGCACAGGGATACGGGGGACTTCAGATACGCAGTATTTT
CDR3: CASTGIRGTSDTQYF

D: TRBD1
J: TRBJ1-2
length: 18
size: NA
V: TRBV4-3
DNA: TGCGCCAGCAGCCAAGACGCGGGACAGGGGGAGTTCCTCTATGGCTACACCTTC
CDR3: CASSQDAGQGEFLYGYTF

D: NA
J: TRBJ2-7
length: 14
size: NA
V: TRBV5-4
DNA: TGTGCCAGCAGCTTGGAACCATCCCTACCCGAGCAGTACTTC
CDR3: CASSLEPSLPEQYF

D: NA
J: TRBJ2-3
length: 16
size: NA
V: TRBV5-4
DNA: TGTGCCAGCAGCTTGCTCTGGACGGGAGGCACAGATACGCAGTATTTT
CDR3: CASSLLWTGGTDTQYF

D: NA
J: TRBJ1-4
length: 13
size: once
V: TRBV6-6
DNA: TGTGCCAGCAGTTACCAGGGATCTGGAAAACTGTTTTTT
CDR3: CASSYQGSGKLFF

D: NA
J: TRBJ2-1
length: 14
size: NA
V: TRBV5-1
DNA: TGCGCCAGCAGCCAAGGTAGCTCGGGGGTAGAGCAGTTCTTC
CDR3: CASSQGSSGVEQFF

D: TRBD1
J: TRBJ2-3
length: 17
size: once
V: TRBV5-6
DNA: TGTGCCAGCAGCTTGTTAGGTGGGGACAGGGTCACAGATACGCAGTATTTT
CDR3: CASSLLGGDRVTDTQYF

D: NA
J: TRBJ2-7
length: 17
size: NA
V: TRBV6-1
DNA: TGTGCCAGCAGTGAAGAGGTTGGTGGAGCCCAGTACTACGAGCAGTACTTC
CDR3: CASSEEVGGAQYYEQYF

D: NA
J: TRBJ1-1
length: 15
size: NA
V: TRBV10-3
DNA: TGTGCCATCAGTGAGTCAGTGGGCAGGGGAACTGAAGCTTTCTTT
CDR3: CAISESVGRGTEAFF

D: NA
J: TRBJ1-1
length: 14
size: few
V: TRBV5-1
DNA: TGCGCCAGCAGCTTGGGGCAGGGGATCACTGAAGCTTTCTTT
CDR3: CASSLGQGITEAFF

D: NA
J: TRBJ1-1
length: 13
size: once
V: TRBV7-2
DNA: TGTGCCAGCAGCTTAGCCGGGAACACTGAAGCTTTCTTT
CDR3: CASSLAGNTEAFF

D: NA
J: TRBJ1-1
length: 14
size: few
V: TRBV18
DNA: TGTGCCAGCTCACCAAACAGGGCTAACACTGAAGCTTTCTTT
CDR3: CASSPNRANTEAFF

D: TRBD2
J: TRBJ2-7
length: 13
size: NA
V: TRBV5-5
DNA: TGTGCCAGCAGCCTGACTAGCGCCTACGAGCAGTACTTC
CDR3: CASSLTSAYEQYF

D: TRBD1
J: TRBJ2-5
length: 15
size: NA
V: TRBV7-2
DNA: TGTGCCAGCAGCTCCCGCTGGGACAGGCGAGAGACCCAGTACTTC
CDR3: CASSSRWDRRETQYF

D: TRBD1
J: TRBJ1-5
length: 14
size: once
V: TRBV5-1
DNA: TGCGCCAGCAGCACTGGGACAGATCATCAGCCCCAGCATTTT
CDR3: CASSTGTDHQPQHF

D: NA
J: TRBJ2-1
length: 15
size: NA
V: TRBV7-2
DNA: TGTGCCAGCAGCTGCCCGACCTGCGCGAGGAATGAGCAGTTCTTC
CDR3: CASSCPTCARNEQFF

D: NA
J: TRBJ2-2
length: 16
size: NA
V: TRBV9
DNA: TGTGCCAGCAGCGTAGGGGGGGTCCCGAACACCGGGGAGCTGTTTTTT
CDR3: CASSVGGVPNTGELFF

D: TRBD2
J: TRBJ2-1
length: 13
size: once
V: TRBV7-9
DNA: TGTGCCAGCAGCGCGACTAGCACCAATGAGCAGTTCTTC
CDR3: CASSATSTNEQFF

D: NA
J: TRBJ2-2
length: 13
size: NA
V: TRBV10-2
DNA: TGCGCCAGCAGCGTCGGAGTCGCCGGGGAGCTGTTTTTT
CDR3: CASSVGVAGELFF

D: TRBD1
J: TRBJ1-1
length: 15
size: NA
V: TRBV13
DNA: TGTGCCAGCAGCTTAGGACAGGGGGATCTCACTGAAGCTTTCTTT
CDR3: CASSLGQGDLTEAFF

D: TRBD1
J: TRBJ1-1
length: 16
size: once
V: TRBV30
DNA: TGTGCCTGGAGTGTAAGGACAGGACTCATGAACACTGAAGCTTTCTTT
CDR3: CAWSVRTGLMNTEAFF

D: TRBD1
J: TRBJ1-4
length: 17
size: NA
V: TRBV7-6
DNA: TGTGCCAGCAGCTCCCCCACCGGACAGGGGGCTAATGAAAAACTGTTTTTT
CDR3: CASSSPTGQGANEKLFF

D: TRBD1
J: TRBJ2-2
length: 16
size: once
V: TRBV27
DNA: TGTGCCAGCAGTCAATTCGGGACAGCGAACACCGGGGAGCTGTTTTTT
CDR3: CASSQFGTANTGELFF

D: NA
J: TRBJ2-6
length: 12
size: NA
V: TRBV29-1
DNA: TGCAGCGGAGTCTCTGGGGCCAACGTCCTGACTTTC
CDR3: CSGVSGANVLTF

D: TRBD1
J: TRBJ1-6
length: 17
size: once
V: TRBV18
DNA: TGTGCCAGCTCACCACATTACCGGACAGGGACCCGGTCACCCCTCCACTTT
CDR3: CASSPHYRTGTRSPLHF

D: TRBD1
J: TRBJ1-6
length: 12
size: NA
V: TRBV30
DNA: TGTGCCTGGGACAGGGCGAATTCACCCCTCCACTTT
CDR3: CAWDRANSPLHF

D: NA
J: TRBJ2-1
length: 14
size: NA
V: TRBV7-2
DNA: TGTGCCAGCAGCTTCGACAGGAGTGACAATGAGCAGTTCTTC
CDR3: CASSFDRSDNEQFF

D: TRBD2
J: TRBJ2-3
length: 17
size: NA
V: TRBV7-6
DNA: TGTGCCAGCAGCTTAGAGTCGACTAGCGGGAGCACAGATACGCAGTATTTT
CDR3: CASSLESTSGSTDTQYF

D: TRBD1
J: TRBJ1-1
length: 15
size: NA
V: TRBV28
DNA: TGTGCCAGCAGTTCCGGGACAGGAGGGAACACTGAAGCTTTCTTT
CDR3: CASSSGTGGNTEAFF

D: NA
J: TRBJ1-2
length: 14
size: once
V: TRBV6-6
DNA: TGTGCCAGCAGGGAGGGGATTCAGGACTATGGCTACACCTTC
CDR3: CASREGIQDYGYTF

D: NA
J: TRBJ2-5
length: 15
size: NA
V: TRBV11-3
DNA: TGTGCCAGCAGCAAGAGTCCGCAAGTCTTGGAGACCCAGTACTTC
CDR3: CASSKSPQVLETQYF

D: NA
J: TRBJ1-6
length: 16
size: NA
V: TRBV5-4
DNA: TGTGCCAGCAGCTTGCAGGGACTTGCCTATAATTCACCCCTCCACTTT
CDR3: CASSLQGLAYNSPLHF

D: NA
J: TRBJ2-7
length: 13
size: NA
V: TRBV4-1
DNA: TGCGCCAGCAGCCAACTCCCCCCGGGAGAGCAGTACTTC
CDR3: CASSQLPPGEQYF

D: TRBD1
J: TRBJ1-2
length: 11
size: NA
V: TRBV20-1
DNA: TGCAGTGCTGACAGGGGTGACGGCTACACCTTC
CDR3: CSADRGDGYTF

D: NA
J: TRBJ1-1
length: 13
size: NA
V: TRBV28
DNA: TGTGCCAGCAGCCCACAGGTTGGGTCTGAAGCTTTCTTT
CDR3: CASSPQVGSEAFF

D: TRBD2
J: TRBJ2-1
length: 16
size: NA
V: TRBV5-4
DNA: TGTGCCAGCAGCCCCCGGACTAGCGGGACCAACAATGAGCAGTTCTTC
CDR3: CASSPRTSGTNNEQFF

D: NA
J: TRBJ2-7
length: 13
size: NA
V: TRBV5-6
DNA: TGTGCCAGCAGCCGGACTATGAATTACGAGCAGTACTTC
CDR3: CASSRTMNYEQYF

D: TRBD1
J: TRBJ1-2
length: 14
size: NA
V: TRBV4-3
DNA: TGCGCCAGCAGCCAAGACCGGACAGGGGCCGGCTACACCTTC
CDR3: CASSQDRTGAGYTF

D: TRBD1
J: TRBJ1-6
length: 15
size: NA
V: TRBV6-1
DNA: TGTGCCAGCAGTTCCACAGGGGGAAATAATTCACCCCTCCACTTT
CDR3: CASSSTGGNNSPLHF

D: NA
J: TRBJ2-7
length: 14
size: once
V: TRBV6-5
DNA: TGTGCCAGCAGTTACAGGGGTAACAACTACGAGCAGTACTTC
CDR3: CASSYRGNNYEQYF